What follows are 22 T cell receptor beta chains derived from one specimen sequenced in a study of CD8+ T cells in alopecia areata listed by TCRdb under 2018. The library came from the immunoSEQ multiplex PCR assay. RNA was extracted from all samples and reverse transcribed into cDNA, which served as template for TCR sequencing. The table comes from immuneACCESS by way of TCRdb, which keeps in-frame sequences with V and J called. Part of the clones is missing from these tables; in studies checked, under half for an unresolved V gene and the rest for unknown reasons. In all, the sample holds over 85,000 clones, and roughly 42% of those were seen once. The top ten hold 0.6% to 0.85% of the sample. Sequences were obtained from CD4+ T cells sorted from blood. These receptors originate from a human donor with alopecia areata.

The genes are TRBV4-1 and TRBJ2-5; 9 nucleotides align to TRBD1. The CDR3 runs to 14 residues. The V gene end was trimmed by 6 bases and the J gene end by 4 bases; junction bases not matched to a gene: 6. Germline CDR1 is MGHRA and CDR2 is YSYEKL. In DNA, the CDR3 is TGCGCCAGCAGGGACACAGGGGGCGCAGAGACCCAGTACTTC. Residues: CASRDTGGAETQYF.

This clone was seen more than once but under ten times. J is TRBJ1-1 and V is TRBV29-1, with D perhaps matching TRBD1 (6 bases). Per germline, CDR1 SQVTM and CDR2 ANQGSEA. Deletions cut 5 bases from V and 5 bases from J, with 12 bases between. The CDR3 contains 12 residues. DNA for the CDR3: TGCAGCGTTACAGGGTTAGGGACTGAAGCTTTCTTT. Amino acids: CSVTGLGTEAFF.

This clone showed up just a few times. The rearrangement links TRBV5-1 to TRBJ1-5; D is uncertain. The V and J ends lost 0 bases and 7 bases respectively, with 8 bases between them. CDR1 SGHRS and CDR2 YFSETQ come from the germline V gene. This CDR3 is 13 amino acids long. The chain's CDR3 is CASSLGFGQPQHF. DNA for the CDR3: TGCGCCAGCAGCTTGGGGTTCGGGCAGCCCCAGCATTTT.

The J gene is TRBJ2-5, the V gene TRBV2; the match to TRBD2 covers 11 bases. The CDR3 runs 15 residues. V shed 7 bases, J shed 3 bases, and the junction held 7 bases outside the gene matches. From germline, CDR1 is SNHLY and CDR2 FYNNEI. CDR3 sequence reads: CASTSQGLAEETQYF. The CDR3, as DNA: TGTGCCAGCACCTCCCAGGGACTAGCGGAAGAGACCCAGTACTTC.

This chain uses TRBV29-1 with TRBJ2-5; the D is unclear. The germline CDR1 and CDR2 sequences are SQVTM and ANQGSEA. Trimming left V 4 bases short and J 7 bases short, with 10 bases between. The CDR3 contains 11 residues. The CDR3 is CSVGAAPTQYF. The CDR3 DNA reads as TGCAGCGTTGGGGCAGCCCCGACCCAGTACTTC.

The rearrangement links TRBV28 to TRBJ2-4, with D possibly TRBD1 on 5 matching bases. The CDR3 is 15 residues long. CDR1 is MDHEN and CDR2 is SYDVKM in the germline V gene. V lost 6 bases and J 0 bases, leaving 12 bases between the germline ends. CDR3 bases: TGTGCCAGCAGCCGACAGAGGTTAGCCAAAAACATTCAGTACTTC. The encoded protein is CASSRQRLAKNIQYF.

This clone turned up a few times. CDR3 bases: TGTGCCAGCAAAGTCACGGATCCCTCCTACGAGCAGTACTTC. Amino acids: CASKVTDPSYEQYF. V usage is TRBV2 and J usage is TRBJ2-7, with no clear D. The germline V gene encodes CDR1 SNHLY and CDR2 FYNNEI. The CDR3 is made up of 14 amino acids. Trimming shortened V by 7 bases and J by 0 bases, and 13 bases separated the two germline ends.

This clone was found a few times. The chain couples TRBV28 to TRBJ2-3; D assignment may be TRBD1 or TRBD2 (5 bases each). The ends were cut back, 3 bases at V and 1 base at J, with 8 bases in the middle. Germline V gene data show CDR1 as MDHEN and CDR2 as SYDVKM. This CDR3 contains 14 residues. CDR3 nucleotide sequence: TGTGCCAGCAGTTTCTCGGGGCGCACAGATACGCAGTATTTT. Its translation: CASSFSGRTDTQYF. The full variable domain, with the rest looked up from reference TRBV28 and TRBJ2-3, is DVKVTQSSRYLVKRTGEKVFLECVQDMDHENMFWYRQDPGLGLRLIYFSYDVKMKEKGDIPEGYSVSREKKERFSLILESASTNQTSMYLCASSFSGRTDTQYFGPGTRLTVL.

A single count supports this clone. The chain uses TRBV12-5 and TRBJ1-6; D is unresolved. Germline-derived CDR1 and CDR2 are LGHNT and FRNRAP. CDR3 length equals 16 residues. The V gene lost 7 bases and the J gene lost 6 bases, with 19 bases spanning the gap. CDR3 sequence (DNA): TGTGCTAGTGCCGCGGGGAGTGGGCGAGGTAATTCACCCCTCCACTTT. Its protein product is CASAAGSGRGNSPLHF.

The chain recombines TRBV30 with TRBJ1-4; TRBD1 might be the D (5 bases). The germline gives CDR1 GTSNPN, CDR2 SVGIG (reference sequence). The CDR3 extends over 13 amino acids. Trimming took off 7 bases at V and 5 bases at J, with 14 bases between the two ends. Here the CDR3 reads CASEGRANEKLFF. For the CDR3, the DNA is TGTGCCTCAGAGGGACGAGCGAATGAAAAACTGTTTTTT. Complete variable domain (other parts from reference TRBV30 and TRBJ1-4): SQTIHQWPATLVQPVGSPLSLECTVEGTSNPNLYWYRQAAGRGLQLLFYSVGIGQISSEVPQNLSASRPQDRQFILSSKKLLLSDSGFYLCASEGRANEKLFFGSGTQLSVL.

V and J are TRBV5-1 and TRBJ2-7; TRBD1 aligns across 7 bases. CDR1 and CDR2 from the germline V gene are SGHRS and YFSETQ. The CDR3 has 16 amino acids. The trim removed 0 bases at V and 1 base at J, leaving 7 bases unmatched. As DNA, the CDR3 is TGCGCCAGCAGCTTGGTTTTCGCGGACAGGTCCTACGAGCAGTACTTC. Its protein is CASSLVFADRSYEQYF.

V and J are TRBV29-1 and TRBJ1-1; D might be TRBD1 (6 bases). CDR1 and CDR2 from the germline V gene are SQVTM and ANQGSEA. V lost 4 bases, J lost 3 bases, and 18 bases lay in between. The CDR3 loop spans 15 amino acids. This CDR3 is CSVALWGAGDTEAFF. The CDR3 DNA follows: TGCAGCGTTGCACTTTGGGGGGCGGGGGACACTGAAGCTTTCTTT.

The chain links TRBV5-1 to TRBJ2-7; 8 bases match TRBD2. CDR1 and CDR2 (germline): SGHRS, YFSETQ. This CDR3 spans 12 amino acids. V lost 7 bases and J lost 6; bases outside the gene matches: 6. The CDR3 nucleotides are TGCGCCAGCGCCATAGCGGGAAGCGAGCAGTACTTC. Translation: CASAIAGSEQYF. Looking up the rest from reference TRBV5-1 and TRBJ2-7 gives the full variable domain: KAGVTQTPRYLIKTRGQQVTLSCSPISGHRSVSWYQQTPGQGLQFLFEYFSETQRNKGNFPGRFSGRQFSNSRSEMNVSTLELGDSALYLCASAIAGSEQYFGPGTRLTVT.

The chain is built from TRBV30 and TRBJ2-2; 7 bases agree with TRBD2. CDR1 and CDR2 from the germline V gene are GTSNPN and SVGIG (reference sequence). The CDR3 runs 13 residues. Trimming at V came to 8 bases and at J to 4 bases, leaving 7 bases not matched to a gene. CDR3 protein: CAGGTTFTGELFF. The CDR3 nucleotides read TGTGCCGGGGGGACTACCTTCACCGGGGAGCTGTTTTTT.

This chain's CDR3 is CASSYASRETQYF. The CDR3 DNA reads as TGCGCCAGCAGCTACGCCAGCCGCGAGACCCAGTACTTC. The chain links TRBV5-1 to TRBJ2-5; no reliable D call. The CDR3 contains 13 residues. Trimming left V 3 bases short and J 5 bases short, with 11 bases between. In germline, CDR1 is SGHRS, CDR2 YFSETQ.

The genes are TRBV29-1 and TRBJ2-2, with a tentative D call TRBD2 (6 bases). Trimming removed 6 bases at V and 4 bases at J, with 12 bases between. This CDR3 region has 13 residues. Germline V CDR1 and CDR2: SQVTM, ANQGSEA. CDR3: CSVRPEGTGELFF. CDR3 nucleotide sequence: TGCAGCGTCCGCCCGGAGGGCACCGGGGAGCTGTTTTTT.

In its sample, this clone was seen a few times. The gene calls are TRBV29-1 and TRBJ2-5; tentative D call: TRBD2 (5 bases). Trimming cost V 8 bases and J 8 bases, with 21 bases left between them. The CDR3 consists of 13 residues. In germline, CDR1 is SQVTM, CDR2 ANQGSEA. In DNA, the CDR3 is TGCAGCTCCATAGACGGCGGACGGGGAACCCAGTACTTC. As protein: CSSIDGGRGTQYF.

This clone was counted between two and nine times. The J gene is TRBJ1-5, the V gene TRBV7-8, with D possibly being TRBD1 (5 bases). The ends were cut back, 5 bases at V and 4 bases at J, with 24 bases in the middle. In germline, CDR1 is SGHVS, CDR2 FQNEAQ. The CDR3 length is 18 residues. The DNA for the CDR3 is TGTGCCAGCAGCCCAGGGACGTACCACAAGGATAGGAATCAGCCCCAGCATTTT. Translation: CASSPGTYHKDRNQPQHF. The variable domain in full, completed from reference TRBV7-8 and TRBJ1-5, reads GAGVSQSPRYKVAKRGQDVALRCDPISGHVSLFWYQQALGQGPEFLTYFQNEAQLDKSGLPSDRFFAERPEGSVSTLKIQRTQQEDSAVYLCASSPGTYHKDRNQPQHFGDGTRLSIL.

The chain is built from TRBV29-1 and TRBJ2-5; D unresolved. The V end lost 5 bases, the J end lost 4 bases, and 11 bases lay between the germline ends. The CDR3 is 12 residues long. Germline V CDR1 and CDR2: SQVTM, ANQGSEA. CDR3 DNA: TGCAGCGTTCAGACTGACCGAGAGACCCAGTACTTC. The encoded protein is CSVQTDRETQYF.

The chain has TRBV30 and TRBJ2-5; D possibly corresponds to TRBD1 (5 bases). The germline V gene has CDR1 GTSNPN and CDR2 SVGIG (reference sequence). Trimming pared 6 bases from V and 5 bases from J, leaving 16 bases between. There are 13 residues in the CDR3. As DNA, the CDR3 is TGTGCCTGCGGATCAGGGATGGGGGAGACCCAGTACTTC. This encodes CACGSGMGETQYF.

In its sample, this clone is medium-sized. Other DNA variants within this sample encode the same CDR3. The chain is built from TRBV28 and TRBJ2-3; D call uncertain. Germline loops: CDR1 MDHEN, CDR2 SYDVKM. The V and J ends lost 5 bases and 3 bases respectively, with 3 bases between them. The CDR3 covers 11 residues. The CDR3 DNA sequence: TGTGCCAGCAGTACAACAGATACGCAGTATTTT. Translating it yields CASSTTDTQYF.

This clone came up many times. The V call is TRBV6-6, the J call TRBJ2-6; D not certain. The CDR3 is 14 residues long. Trimming cost V 10 bases and J 0 bases, with 10 bases left between them. Germline lookup yields CDR1 MNHNY and CDR2 SVGAGI (reference sequence). Here the CDR3 DNA reads TGTGCCATCAATTCGGGCTCTGGGGCCAACGTCCTGACTTTC. As protein: CAINSGSGANVLTF.